This TCR beta chain was observed in a study of blood T cell repertoires in COVID-19 (TCRdb year 2020). Some background on the complete study: Samples covering the acute and convalescent phases of COVID-19 were provided by collaborators in the United States, Italy and Spain. Nearly every sample came with metadata listing a de-identified subject ID, COVID-19 status, age in years and sex. The samples were drawn from two sources: the first 160 participants of the ongoing ImmuneRACE study, and 950 to 1,500 subjects contributed by 6 global collaborators. The repertoires were released in a freely available public database intended as a resource for research on the immune response to SARS-CoV-2. The prospective study material was composed of cDNA or gDNA derived from T cells, B-cell-depleted T cells, or PBMCs. The dataset comprised deeply sampled blood TCRbeta repertoires from subjects exposed to, actively infected with, or recovered from COVID-19. Where available, HLA class I and class II types were obtained from metadata supplied by the sample provider rather than from assay-based typing.

Details on this clone: No cognate antigen has been identified for it. Nothing much larger sits one base from this clone, and base qualities are not available.

TCRbeta CDR3 regions were amplified from genomic DNA by means of the immunoSEQ Assay, a bias-controlled multiplex PCR. On the study's bioinformatics: The number of nucleated cells in each sample was estimated by amplification of reference gene primers within the assay. To quantify the absolute abundance of each unique TCRbeta CDR3 rearrangement, sequence reads were collapsed and filtered. Productive Simpson clonality was computed per sample as the square root of Simpson's diversity index over productive rearrangements. What TCRdb holds here is the immuneACCESS table cut down to in-frame rearrangements. Part of the clones is not present; checked against another copy, under half of the missing clones reflect an unresolved V gene, and the others are unexplained. V, J and clone size derive from that table, while D and trimming were established from the DNA sequence. A total of roughly 170,000 clones appear in this sample, approximately 87% of them only once. The ten largest make up 0.88% of the sample.

Trimming takes 9 bases off V and 7 bases off J; junction bases not matched to a gene: 7. Based on the germline V gene (reference sequence), the CDR1 and CDR2 sequences are MNHEY and SMNVEV. CDR3 length: 14 amino acids, cysteine to phenylalanine. The only DNA kept is the CDR3, 42 bases in frame from the first base. Points the paper makes about the study in general: How much clinical and demographic metadata was included differed by source and by participant, and the metadata was provided uncurated.

Samples from volunteer blood donors who had recovered from COVID-19 were contributed by a second Seattle source. Collaborating institutions collected whole blood in K2EDTA tubes following their own protocols. Collaborator samples were shipped for TCRbeta analysis as frozen whole blood, isolated PBMCs, or DNA extracted from either sample type. The specimen was peripheral blood. This chain joins TRBV27 to TRBJ2-1, with TRBD2 matching 12 junction bases. This sequence originates from a woman under 30 who had recovered from COVID-19. In nucleotide form, the sequence is TGTGCCAGTGGACTAGCGGGACCTAGAAATGAGCAGTTCTTC. It codes for CASGLAGPRNEQFF.